These T cell receptor beta chains were read from a single sample in a study of blood T cell repertoires in COVID-19. TCRdb's table, derived via immunoSEQ multiplex PCR, lists solely in-frame clones and lacks some. The sample includes around 300,000 clones, roughly 90% seen only once; the top ten take more than 1.5%. Material for sequencing was PBMCs or T cells enriched from blood (not recorded which). These receptors all come from a woman between 55 and 75 years old who had recovered from COVID-19. The CDR3 runs from the conserved cysteine through the conserved F or W. D genes are given only for firm matches. Clone size is given for some rows only: seen once, a few or many times, or a class if the clone is expanded.

abundance	d_gene	v_gene	j_gene	CDR3aa	CDR3nt
-	TRBD2	TRBV19	TRBJ2-1	CASSVLAGRSYNEQFF	TGTGCCAGTAGTGTTTTAGCGGGAAGGTCCTACAATGAGCAGTTCTTC
-	-	TRBV6-5	TRBJ1-4	CASSPGVGTNEKLFF	TGTGCCAGCAGTCCGGGGGTAGGCACTAATGAAAAACTGTTTTTT
-	-	TRBV7-2	TRBJ2-1	CASSLAGSSYNEQFF	TGTGCCAGCAGCTTAGCGGGGAGCTCCTACAATGAGCAGTTCTTC
-	-	TRBV11-3	TRBJ1-5	CASRPGEQPQHF	TGTGCCAGCAGACCAGGGGAACAGCCCCAGCATTTT
-	-	TRBV7-3	TRBJ2-3	CASSSNRDTQYF	TGTGCCAGCAGCTCCAACAGAGATACGCAGTATTTT
-	-	TRBV11-3	TRBJ2-5	CASSLKETQYF	TGTGCCAGCAGCCTAAAGGAGACCCAGTACTTC
once	TRBD2	TRBV7-2	TRBJ2-1	CASSFTLLAGNNEQFF	TGTGCCAGCAGCTTCACCCTTCTAGCGGGGAACAATGAGCAGTTCTTC
-	-	TRBV11-2	TRBJ1-4	CASSLALNEKLFF	TGTGCCAGCAGCTTAGCCCTTAATGAAAAACTGTTTTTT
-	-	TRBV9	TRBJ1-2	CASSGSTGGWGYTF	TGTGCCAGCAGCGGATCTACAGGCGGATGGGGCTACACCTTC
-	-	TRBV18	TRBJ1-2	CASSPGADYGYTF	TGTGCCAGCTCACCTGGAGCTGACTATGGCTACACCTTC
once	-	TRBV24-1	TRBJ2-3	CATSGAYTQYF	TGTGCCACGTCAGGGGCCTATACGCAGTATTTT
-	TRBD1	TRBV9	TRBJ1-2	CASVGQYGYTF	TGTGCCAGCGTGGGACAGTATGGCTACACCTTC
-	TRBD1	TRBV7-2	TRBJ2-7	CASSPWTGFYEQYF	TGTGCCAGCAGCCCATGGACAGGTTTTTACGAGCAGTACTTC
few	TRBD1	TRBV7-9	TRBJ1-4	CASSPRQGFNEKLFF	TGTGCCAGCAGCCCCCGACAGGGTTTTAATGAAAAACTGTTTTTT
-	-	TRBV9	TRBJ1-5	CASSVEGYHNQPQHF	TGTGCCAGCAGCGTAGAGGGGTATCACAATCAGCCCCAGCATTTT
-	-	TRBV12-3/TRBV12-4	TRBJ1-1	CASRTQINTEAFF	TGTGCCAGCAGGACACAGATTAACACTGAAGCTTTCTTT
-	TRBD2	TRBV2	TRBJ2-2	CASTGLAGPGELFF	TGTGCCAGCACTGGGCTAGCGGGCCCCGGGGAGCTGTTTTTT
-	-	TRBV27	TRBJ1-5	CASSSFGLQGTLHQPQHF	TGTGCCAGCAGCTCCTTTGGCTTACAGGGTACCCTTCATCAGCCCCAGCATTTT
once	-	TRBV4-1	TRBJ1-5	CASSQGPRGAGPQHF	TGCGCCAGCAGCCAAGGCCCCAGGGGCGCGGGGCCCCAGCATTTT